Listed below are T cell receptor beta chains from one sample, sequenced in a study of low-dose radiotherapy and immunotherapy resistance in tumors. TCRdb re-derived calls from the reads in MiXCR, one entry per CDR3 protein. This sample carries around 79,000 distinct CDR3 sequences, approximately 17% of them seen once, and the ten largest clones take about 5.5%. Sequenced material: PBMCs, taken before treatment. The receptors derive from a male donor with prostate cancer. The CDR3 runs from the conserved cysteine through the conserved F or W. The order of the fields is J gene, D gene, V gene, clone size, CDR3 protein, CDR3 DNA. A D gene is named only where the DNA matches it firmly. A row's size may be missing; if present it is once, few, many or a size class.

TRBJ2-1 TRBD2 TRBV20-1 many CSAAPGLTGEQFF TGCAGTGCTGCGCCGGGACTAACGGGTGAGCAGTTCTTC
TRBJ1-2 NA TRBV28 many CASRRQQGYYGYTF TGTGCCAGCAGACGCCAGCAGGGGTACTATGGCTACACCTTC
TRBJ1-1 NA TRBV27 many CASSESPGRGEAFF TGTGCCAGCAGCGAATCGCCCGGAAGGGGTGAAGCTTTCTTT
TRBJ1-1 NA TRBV6-2/TRBV6-3 NA CASSYSENTEAFF TGTGCCAGCAGTTACTCGGAGAACACTGAAGCTTTCTTT
TRBJ2-1 TRBD1 TRBV28 many CASSEYGQGPYNEQFF TGTGCCAGCAGTGAATACGGACAGGGTCCGTACAATGAGCAGTTCTTC
TRBJ2-7 NA TRBV5-1 few CASSLVSWESSYEQYF TGCGCCAGCAGCTTGGTGTCGTGGGAGAGCTCCTACGAGCAGTACTTC
TRBJ2-1 NA TRBV5-1 many CASSLRQGRDNEQFF TGCGCCAGCAGCCTGCGACAGGGGAGGGACAATGAGCAGTTCTTC
TRBJ2-1 TRBD2 TRBV5-1 many CASSLVAGGSYNEQFF TGCGCCAGCAGCTTGGTGGCGGGAGGCTCCTACAATGAGCAGTTCTTC
TRBJ1-1 NA TRBV6-2/TRBV6-3 many CASSDGLSPEAFF TGTGCCAGCAGTGACGGTCTAAGTCCTGAAGCTTTCTTT
TRBJ2-3 TRBD2 TRBV6-2/TRBV6-3 many CASSYSPTSGEDTDTQYF TGTGCCAGCAGTTACTCACCGACTAGCGGGGAAGACACAGATACGCAGTATTTT
TRBJ2-5 TRBD1 TRBV15 many CATSRVYGRGFQETQYF TGTGCCACCAGCAGAGTGTATGGCAGGGGGTTCCAAGAGACCCAGTACTTC
TRBJ1-4 NA TRBV28 many CASSTFSGTANEKLFF TGTGCCAGCAGTACTTTTTCCGGGACCGCTAATGAAAAACTGTTTTTT
TRBJ2-5 TRBD2 TRBV19 many CAGNSGRRSETQYF TGTGCCGGCAATAGCGGGAGAAGGTCAGAGACCCAGTACTTC
TRBJ2-5 TRBD2 TRBV7-6 many CASSLTRGRQETQYF TGTGCCAGCAGCTTAACGCGGGGGAGACAAGAGACCCAGTACTTC
TRBJ2-7 NA TRBV4-1 many CASSQDELTNSYEQYF TGCGCCAGCAGCCAAGATGAACTCACCAATTCCTACGAGCAGTACTTC
TRBJ2-2 TRBD2 TRBV7-2 many CASSHDHSGGFTGELFF TGTGCCAGCAGCCACGACCATAGCGGGGGGTTCACCGGGGAGCTGTTTTTT
TRBJ2-2 NA TRBV19 many CASSRQGGNTGELFF TGTGCCAGTAGCCGGCAGGGAGGGAACACCGGGGAGCTGTTTTTT
TRBJ2-1 NA TRBV9 many CASSVGPLLRDNEQFF TGTGCCAGCAGCGTAGGCCCTCTTTTAAGGGACAATGAGCAGTTCTTC
TRBJ2-3 NA TRBV6-2/TRBV6-3 many CASRGTGSTDTQYF TGTGCCAGCAGGGGGACGGGGAGCACAGATACGCAGTATTTT
TRBJ2-5 TRBD2 TRBV10-3 many CAISESTVGSGRIGETQYF TGTGCCATCAGTGAGTCCACGGTTGGTAGCGGGAGGATTGGCGAGACCCAGTACTTC
TRBJ1-5 TRBD1 TRBV27 many CASSLAGQGRVQPQHF TGTGCCAGCAGTTTGGCCGGACAGGGGCGCGTTCAGCCCCAGCATTTT
TRBJ2-6 NA TRBV19 NA CASSTQGFSGANVLTF TGTGCCAGTAGTACACAGGGTTTCTCTGGGGCCAACGTCCTGACTTTC
TRBJ1-2 TRBD1 TRBV6-2/TRBV6-3 many CASSYTGGDGYTF TGTGCCAGCAGTTACACAGGGGGCGATGGCTACACCTTC
TRBJ2-1 NA TRBV7-2 NA CASSGGVGNEQFF TGTGCCAGCAGCGGAGGGGTAGGGAATGAGCAGTTCTTC
TRBJ1-2 NA TRBV5-1 many CASSFVRDYGYTF TGCGCCAGCAGCTTTGTCAGAGACTATGGCTACACCTTC
TRBJ2-3 TRBD1 TRBV7-7 many CASSYGQGRTDTQYF TGTGCTAGCAGCTATGGACAGGGACGCACAGATACGCAGTATTTT
TRBJ1-5 TRBD1 TRBV12-3/TRBV12-4 many CASTRVGQGSNQPQHF TGTGCCAGCACCAGAGTAGGACAGGGGAGCAATCAGCCCCAGCATTTT
TRBJ2-3 TRBD1 TRBV29-1 many CSVGGDRRSGTQYF TGCAGCGTTGGGGGGGACAGGCGCTCGGGTACGCAGTATTTT
TRBJ2-7 TRBD2 TRBV5-1 NA CASSLTVSGDFPYEQYF TGCGCCAGCAGCTTAACAGTTAGCGGGGATTTTCCCTACGAGCAGTACTTC
TRBJ1-3 NA TRBV7-9 many CAGSPGENTIYF TGTGCCGGGTCGCCCGGTGAGAACACCATATATTTT
TRBJ2-5 TRBD2 TRBV5-3 many CASSGAGTSGSAETQYF TGTGCCAGCAGCGGAGCCGGGACTAGCGGGAGTGCCGAGACCCAGTACTTC
TRBJ1-2 NA TRBV5-6 NA CASRQVPNYGYTF TGTGCCAGCAGACAGGTCCCCAACTATGGCTACACCTTC
TRBJ2-5 TRBD1 TRBV5-1 many CASSMGQGEETQYF TGCGCCAGCAGCATGGGACAGGGTGAGGAGACCCAGTACTTC
TRBJ1-2 NA TRBV20-1 many CSARGRANYGYTF TGCAGTGCTAGGGGCAGAGCTAACTATGGCTACACCTTC
TRBJ2-3 TRBD2 TRBV7-9 few CASSLDLGLAAPTDTQYF TGTGCCAGCAGCTTAGACTTAGGACTAGCGGCACCCACAGATACGCAGTATTTT
TRBJ2-5 TRBD1 TRBV10-3 many CAISDGQAQETQYF TGTGCCATCAGTGATGGACAGGCACAAGAGACCCAGTACTTC
TRBJ2-6 TRBD1 TRBV12-3/TRBV12-4 many CASSSGGTGANVLTF TGTGCCAGCAGTTCAGGGGGTACTGGGGCCAACGTCCTGACTTTC
TRBJ2-3 NA TRBV12-3/TRBV12-4 NA CASSLDSSGTDTQYF TGTGCCAGCAGTTTAGATTCTAGCGGCACAGATACGCAGTATTTT
TRBJ2-1 TRBD2 TRBV7-7 many CASSEGLAAYNEQFF TGTGCTAGCAGCGAGGGACTAGCGGCCTACAATGAGCAGTTCTTC
TRBJ1-5 TRBD1 TRBV19 many CASVPGTASNQPQHF TGTGCCAGCGTTCCCGGGACAGCTAGCAATCAGCCCCAGCATTTT
TRBJ2-7 NA TRBV7-9 many CASSPKDRAYEQYF TGTGCCAGCAGCCCGAAGGACCGTGCCTACGAGCAGTACTTC
TRBJ2-7 NA TRBV20-1 many CSARQTGTYEQYF TGCAGTGCTAGGCAGACCGGGACCTACGAGCAGTACTTC
TRBJ1-2 NA TRBV3-1 NA CASSAAQGQTSGYTF TGTGCCAGCAGCGCGGCCCAGGGGCAGACGTCTGGCTACACCTTC
TRBJ2-5 NA TRBV6-2/TRBV6-3 many CASSYKGYPTETQYF TGTGCCAGCAGTTACAAGGGGTACCCCACGGAGACCCAGTACTTC
TRBJ2-5 NA TRBV11-2 many CASSFQKVETQYF TGTGCCAGCAGCTTTCAGAAAGTAGAGACCCAGTACTTC
TRBJ2-3 TRBD2 TRBV9 many CASSAGLAGGPGDTQYF TGTGCCAGCAGCGCGGGACTAGCGGGAGGGCCGGGGGATACGCAGTATTTT
TRBJ2-1 TRBD2 TRBV6-5 many CASRDLLAEYNEQFF TGTGCCAGCAGGGACCTCCTAGCGGAGTACAATGAGCAGTTCTTC
TRBJ1-1 NA TRBV20-1 many CSAAPSPEAFF TGCAGTGCCGCACCCTCGCCAGAAGCTTTCTTT
TRBJ2-5 NA TRBV28 NA CAGSRQTSFQETQYF TGTGCCGGCAGTCGTCAGACTAGTTTCCAAGAGACCCAGTACTTC
TRBJ2-7 NA TRBV19 many CADLKVCSYEQYF TGTGCCGACTTGAAAGTTTGCTCCTACGAGCAGTACTTC
TRBJ2-7 TRBD2 TRBV12-3/TRBV12-4 many CASSSFGTSGNYEQYF TGTGCCAGCAGTTCCTTCGGGACTAGCGGGAATTACGAGCAGTACTTC
TRBJ1-2 NA TRBV20-1 many CSARGTGFYGYTF TGCAGTGCTAGAGGTACAGGGTTCTATGGCTACACCTTC
TRBJ2-5 TRBD2 TRBV5-4 NA CASSPRQLAGGGETQYF TGTGCCAGCAGCCCCCGCCAGCTAGCGGGGGGAGGAGAGACCCAGTACTTC